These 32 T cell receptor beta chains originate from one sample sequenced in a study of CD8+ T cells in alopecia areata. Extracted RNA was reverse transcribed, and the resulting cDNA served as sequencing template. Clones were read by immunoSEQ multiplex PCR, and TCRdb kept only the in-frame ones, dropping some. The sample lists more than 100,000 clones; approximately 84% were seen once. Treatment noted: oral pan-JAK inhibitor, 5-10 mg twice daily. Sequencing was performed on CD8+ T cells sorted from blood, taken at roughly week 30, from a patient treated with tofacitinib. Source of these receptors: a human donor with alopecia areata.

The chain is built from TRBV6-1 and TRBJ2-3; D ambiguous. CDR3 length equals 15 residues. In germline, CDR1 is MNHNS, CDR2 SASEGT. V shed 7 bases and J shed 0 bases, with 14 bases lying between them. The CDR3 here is CASTQRAPSTDTQYF. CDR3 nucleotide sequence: TGTGCCAGCACCCAAAGGGCGCCTAGCACAGATACGCAGTATTTT.

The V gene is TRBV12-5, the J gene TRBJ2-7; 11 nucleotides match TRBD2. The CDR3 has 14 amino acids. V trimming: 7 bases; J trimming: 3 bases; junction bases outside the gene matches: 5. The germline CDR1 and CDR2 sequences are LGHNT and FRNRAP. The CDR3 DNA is TGTGCTAGTGCAGCCGGGACTAGCGGCTACGAGCAGTACTTC. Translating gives CASAAGTSGYEQYF.

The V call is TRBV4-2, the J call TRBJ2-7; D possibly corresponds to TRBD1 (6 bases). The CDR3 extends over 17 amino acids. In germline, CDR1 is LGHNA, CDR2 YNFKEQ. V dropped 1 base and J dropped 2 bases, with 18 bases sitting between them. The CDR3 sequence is CASSQATQDSAAYEQYF. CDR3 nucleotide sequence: TGTGCCAGCAGCCAAGCTACCCAGGACAGCGCCGCCTACGAGCAGTACTTC.

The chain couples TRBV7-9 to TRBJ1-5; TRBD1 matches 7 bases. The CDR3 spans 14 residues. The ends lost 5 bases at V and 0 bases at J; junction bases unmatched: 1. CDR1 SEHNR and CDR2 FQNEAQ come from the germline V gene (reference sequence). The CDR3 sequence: CASSRDSSNQPQHF. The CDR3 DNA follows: TGTGCCAGCAGCCGGGACAGTAGCAATCAGCCCCAGCATTTT. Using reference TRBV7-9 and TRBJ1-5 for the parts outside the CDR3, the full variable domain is DTGVSQNPRHKITKRGQNVTFRCDPISEHNRLYWYRQTLGQGPEFLTYFQNEAQLEKSRLLSDRFSAERPKGSFSTLEIQRTEQGDSAMYLCASSRDSSNQPQHFGDGTRLSIL.

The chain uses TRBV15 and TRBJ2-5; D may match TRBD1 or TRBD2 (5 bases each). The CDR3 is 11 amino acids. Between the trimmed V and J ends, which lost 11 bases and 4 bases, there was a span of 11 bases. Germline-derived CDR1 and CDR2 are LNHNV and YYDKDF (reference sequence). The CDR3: CASGPGETQYF. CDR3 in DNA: TGTGCCTCGGGGCCGGGAGAGACCCAGTACTTC.

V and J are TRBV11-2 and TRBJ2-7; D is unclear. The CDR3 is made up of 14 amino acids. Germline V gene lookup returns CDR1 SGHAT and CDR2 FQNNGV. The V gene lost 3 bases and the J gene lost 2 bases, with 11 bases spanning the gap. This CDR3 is CASSLASVAYEQYF. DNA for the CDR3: TGTGCCAGCAGCTTGGCCAGCGTAGCCTACGAGCAGTACTTC. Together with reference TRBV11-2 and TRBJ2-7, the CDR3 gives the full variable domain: EAGVAQSPRYKIIEKRQSVAFWCNPISGHATLYWYQQILGQGPKLLIQFQNNGVVDDSQLPKDRFSAERLKGVDSTLKIQPAKLEDSAVYLCASSLASVAYEQYFGPGTRLTVT.

CDR3 region: CASSLGRTSGGLEQFF. In nucleotides, the CDR3 is TGTGCCAGCAGCTTAGGCCGAACTAGCGGGGGACTTGAGCAGTTCTTC. The rearrangement joins TRBV13 to TRBJ2-1; 11 positions match TRBD2. The length of the CDR3 is 16 residues. Trimming cost V 0 bases and J 9 bases; bases outside gene matches: 7. Germline V gene sequence: CDR1 PRHDT, CDR2 FYEKMQ (reference sequence).

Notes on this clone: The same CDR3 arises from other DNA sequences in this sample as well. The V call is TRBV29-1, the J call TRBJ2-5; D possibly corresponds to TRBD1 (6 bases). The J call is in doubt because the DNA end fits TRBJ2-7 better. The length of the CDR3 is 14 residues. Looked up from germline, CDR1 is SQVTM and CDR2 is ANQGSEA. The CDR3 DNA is TGCAGCGTTGAGGGGCAGGGGAGCTCCTACGAGCAGTACTTC. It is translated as CSVEGQGSSYEQYF.

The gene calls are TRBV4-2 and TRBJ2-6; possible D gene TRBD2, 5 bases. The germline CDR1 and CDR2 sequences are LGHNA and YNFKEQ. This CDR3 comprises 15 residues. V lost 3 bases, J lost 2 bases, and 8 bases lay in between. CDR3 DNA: TGTGCCAGCAGCCAGAGCGGCACTGGGGCCAACGTCCTGACTTTC. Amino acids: CASSQSGTGANVLTF.

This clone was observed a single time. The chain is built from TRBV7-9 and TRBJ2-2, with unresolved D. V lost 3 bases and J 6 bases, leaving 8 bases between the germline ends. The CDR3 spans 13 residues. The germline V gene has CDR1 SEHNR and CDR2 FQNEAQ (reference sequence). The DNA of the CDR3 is TGTGCCAGCAGCTTTCCAAGTCCCGGGGAGCTGTTTTTT. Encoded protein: CASSFPSPGELFF.

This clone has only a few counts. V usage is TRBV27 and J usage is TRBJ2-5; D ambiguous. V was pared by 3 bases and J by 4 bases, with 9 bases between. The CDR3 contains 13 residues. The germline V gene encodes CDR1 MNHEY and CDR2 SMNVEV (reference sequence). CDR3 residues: CASSLFSGETQYF. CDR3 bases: TGTGCCAGCAGTTTGTTCTCTGGAGAGACCCAGTACTTC.

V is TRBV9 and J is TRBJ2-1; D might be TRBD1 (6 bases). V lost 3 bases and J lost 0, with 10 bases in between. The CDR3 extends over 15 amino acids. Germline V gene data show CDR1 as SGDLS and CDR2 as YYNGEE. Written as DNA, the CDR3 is TGTGCCAGCAGCGACGGACAGAGCTCCTACAATGAGCAGTTCTTC. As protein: CASSDGQSSYNEQFF.

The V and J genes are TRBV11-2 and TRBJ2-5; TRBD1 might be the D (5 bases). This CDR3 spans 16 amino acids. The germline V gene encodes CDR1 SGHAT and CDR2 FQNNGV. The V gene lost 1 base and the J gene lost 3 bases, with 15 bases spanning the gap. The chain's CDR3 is CASSLAPPDTKETQYF. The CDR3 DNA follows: TGTGCCAGCAGCTTAGCCCCCCCGGACACAAAAGAGACCCAGTACTTC.

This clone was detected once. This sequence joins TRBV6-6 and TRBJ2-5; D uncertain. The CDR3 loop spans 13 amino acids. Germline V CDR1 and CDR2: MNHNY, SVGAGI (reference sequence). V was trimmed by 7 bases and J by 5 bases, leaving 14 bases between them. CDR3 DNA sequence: TGTGCCAGCAACCCCGAGAACTGGGAGACCCAGTACTTC. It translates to CASNPENWETQYF.

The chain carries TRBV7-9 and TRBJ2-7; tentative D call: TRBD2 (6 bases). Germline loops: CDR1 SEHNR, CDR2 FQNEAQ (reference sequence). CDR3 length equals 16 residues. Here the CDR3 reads CEGPVRGSSLSYEQYF. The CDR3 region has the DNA TGTGAGGGGCCAGTTCGGGGGTCGTCCCTTTCCTACGAGCAGTACTTC.

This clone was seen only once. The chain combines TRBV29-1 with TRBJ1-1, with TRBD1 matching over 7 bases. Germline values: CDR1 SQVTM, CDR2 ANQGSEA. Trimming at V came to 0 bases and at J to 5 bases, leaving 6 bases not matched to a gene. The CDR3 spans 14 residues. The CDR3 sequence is CSVEDRVRGTEAFF. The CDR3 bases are TGCAGCGTTGAAGATCGGGTCAGGGGGACTGAAGCTTTCTTT.

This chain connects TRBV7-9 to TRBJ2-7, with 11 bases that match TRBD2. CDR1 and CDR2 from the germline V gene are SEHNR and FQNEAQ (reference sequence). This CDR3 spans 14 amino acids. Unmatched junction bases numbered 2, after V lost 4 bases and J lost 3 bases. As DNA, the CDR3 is TGTGCCAGCAGCTCCGGGACTAGCGGCTACGAGCAGTACTTC. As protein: CASSSGTSGYEQYF.

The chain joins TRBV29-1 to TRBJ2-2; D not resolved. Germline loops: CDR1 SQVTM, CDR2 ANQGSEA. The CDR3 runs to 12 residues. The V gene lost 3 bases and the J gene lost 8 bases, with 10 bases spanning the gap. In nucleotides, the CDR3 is TGCAGCGTTGAGGGTTTGTGGGGGGAGCTGTTTTTT. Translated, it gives CSVEGLWGELFF.

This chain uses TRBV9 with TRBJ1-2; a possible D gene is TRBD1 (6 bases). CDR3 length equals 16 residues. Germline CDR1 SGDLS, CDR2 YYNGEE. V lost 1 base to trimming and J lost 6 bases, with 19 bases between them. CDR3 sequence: CASSVPRGGSLNGYTF. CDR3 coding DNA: TGTGCCAGCAGCGTACCCCGAGGGGGGAGCTTAAATGGCTACACCTTC. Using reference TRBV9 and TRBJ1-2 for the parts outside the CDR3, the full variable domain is DSGVTQTPKHLITATGQRVTLRCSPRSGDLSVYWYQQSLDQGLQFLIQYYNGEERAKGNILERFSAQQFPDLHSELNLSSLELGDSALYFCASSVPRGGSLNGYTFGSGTRLTVV.

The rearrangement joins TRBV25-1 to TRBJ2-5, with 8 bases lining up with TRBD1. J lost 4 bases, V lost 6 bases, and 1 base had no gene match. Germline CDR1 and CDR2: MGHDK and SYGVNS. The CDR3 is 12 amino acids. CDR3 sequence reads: CASSGQGETQYF. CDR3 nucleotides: TGTGCCAGCAGCGGACAGGGAGAGACCCAGTACTTC.

The DNA of the CDR3 is TGCGCCAGCAGTCTTCAGGGGGCTGACACTGAAGCTTTCTTT. This sequence encodes CASSLQGADTEAFF. The rearrangement uses TRBV4-1 and TRBJ1-1, with 8 bases that match TRBD1. In germline, CDR1 is MGHRA, CDR2 YSYEKL. The CDR3 totals 14 residues. The trim removed 6 bases at V and 3 bases at J, leaving 6 bases unmatched.

CDR3 protein: CSVEDATESLGELFF. CDR3 DNA sequence: TGCAGCGTTGAAGATGCGACAGAGTCCCTTGGGGAGCTGTTTTTT. The chain is built from TRBV29-1 and TRBJ2-2, with a possible D match to TRBD1 (5 bases). CDR3 length: 15 residues. With 0 bases removed from V and 8 bases from J, the gap between germline ends came to 16 bases. Germline CDR1 and CDR2: SQVTM and ANQGSEA.

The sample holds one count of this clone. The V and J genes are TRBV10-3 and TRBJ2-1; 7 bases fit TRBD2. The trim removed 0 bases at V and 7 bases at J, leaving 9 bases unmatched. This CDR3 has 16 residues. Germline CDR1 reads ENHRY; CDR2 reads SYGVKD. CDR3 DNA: TGTGCCATCAGTGAGTCGATGGGCGGGAGTAGAAATGAGCAGTTCTTC. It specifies CAISESMGGSRNEQFF.

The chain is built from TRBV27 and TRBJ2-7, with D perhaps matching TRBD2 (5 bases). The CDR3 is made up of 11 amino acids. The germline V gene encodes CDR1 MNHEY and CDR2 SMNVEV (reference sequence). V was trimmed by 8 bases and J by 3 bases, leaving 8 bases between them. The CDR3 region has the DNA TGTGCCAGCGTTCGGGGCTACGAGCAGTACTTC. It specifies CASVRGYEQYF.

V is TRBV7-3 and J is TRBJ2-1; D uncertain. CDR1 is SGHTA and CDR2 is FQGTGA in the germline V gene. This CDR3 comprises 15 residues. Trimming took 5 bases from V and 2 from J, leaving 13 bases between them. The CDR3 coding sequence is TGTGCCAGCAGCCCATCTTTTACAGCCTACAATGAGCAGTTCTTC. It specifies CASSPSFTAYNEQFF.

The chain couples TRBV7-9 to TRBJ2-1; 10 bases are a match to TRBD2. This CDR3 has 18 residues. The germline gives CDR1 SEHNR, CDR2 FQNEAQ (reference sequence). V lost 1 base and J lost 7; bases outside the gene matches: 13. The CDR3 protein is CASSLVPGTSDGGNEQFF. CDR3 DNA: TGTGCCAGCAGCTTAGTTCCCGGGACTAGCGACGGTGGGAATGAGCAGTTCTTC.

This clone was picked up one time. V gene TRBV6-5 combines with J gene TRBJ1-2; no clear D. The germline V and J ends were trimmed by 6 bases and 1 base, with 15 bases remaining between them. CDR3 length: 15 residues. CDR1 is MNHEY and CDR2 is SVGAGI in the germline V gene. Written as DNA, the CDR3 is TGTGCCAGCAGCTCCTCCGGGGAAGTTAACTATGGCTACACCTTC. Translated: CASSSSGEVNYGYTF.

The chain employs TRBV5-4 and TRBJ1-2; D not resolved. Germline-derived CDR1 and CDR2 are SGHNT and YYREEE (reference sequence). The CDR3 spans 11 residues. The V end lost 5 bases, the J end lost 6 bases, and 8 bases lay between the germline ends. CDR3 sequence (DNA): TGTGCCAGCAGAGCTCTTCATGGCTACACCTTC. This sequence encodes CASRALHGYTF. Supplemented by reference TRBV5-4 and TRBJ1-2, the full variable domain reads ETGVTQSPTHLIKTRGQQVTLRCSSQSGHNTVSWYQQALGQGPQFIFQYYREEENGRGNFPPRFSGLQFPNYSSELNVNALELDDSALYLCASRALHGYTFGSGTRLTVV.

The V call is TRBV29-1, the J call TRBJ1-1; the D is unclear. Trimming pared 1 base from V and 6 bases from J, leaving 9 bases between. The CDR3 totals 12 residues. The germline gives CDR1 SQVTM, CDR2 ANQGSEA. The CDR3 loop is CSVEGTGAEAFF. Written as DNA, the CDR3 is TGCAGCGTTGAAGGGACCGGGGCTGAAGCTTTCTTT.

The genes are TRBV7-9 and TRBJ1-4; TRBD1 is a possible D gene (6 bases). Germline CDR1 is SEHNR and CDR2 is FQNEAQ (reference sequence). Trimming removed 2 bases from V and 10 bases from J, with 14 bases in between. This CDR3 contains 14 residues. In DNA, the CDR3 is TGTGCCAGCAGCTTAAGGACAGATCCGGGAAAACTGTTTTTT. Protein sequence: CASSLRTDPGKLFF.

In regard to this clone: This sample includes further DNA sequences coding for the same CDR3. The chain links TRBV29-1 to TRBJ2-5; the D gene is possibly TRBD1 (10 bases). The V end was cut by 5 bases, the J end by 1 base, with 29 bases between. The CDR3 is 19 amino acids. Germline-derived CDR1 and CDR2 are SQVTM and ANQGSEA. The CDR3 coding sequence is TGCAGCGTTCCGGGACAGGGGAGTGGGCTAGCGGGACCCCAAGAGACCCAGTACTTC. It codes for CSVPGQGSGLAGPQETQYF.

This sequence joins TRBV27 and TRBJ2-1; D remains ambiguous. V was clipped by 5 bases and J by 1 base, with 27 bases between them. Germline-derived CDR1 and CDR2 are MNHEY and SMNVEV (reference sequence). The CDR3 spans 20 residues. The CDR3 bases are TGTGCCAGCAGTCCTACCTCCCGACTGGCCCAGGCGGAGTCCTACAATGAGCAGTTCTTC. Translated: CASSPTSRLAQAESYNEQFF.